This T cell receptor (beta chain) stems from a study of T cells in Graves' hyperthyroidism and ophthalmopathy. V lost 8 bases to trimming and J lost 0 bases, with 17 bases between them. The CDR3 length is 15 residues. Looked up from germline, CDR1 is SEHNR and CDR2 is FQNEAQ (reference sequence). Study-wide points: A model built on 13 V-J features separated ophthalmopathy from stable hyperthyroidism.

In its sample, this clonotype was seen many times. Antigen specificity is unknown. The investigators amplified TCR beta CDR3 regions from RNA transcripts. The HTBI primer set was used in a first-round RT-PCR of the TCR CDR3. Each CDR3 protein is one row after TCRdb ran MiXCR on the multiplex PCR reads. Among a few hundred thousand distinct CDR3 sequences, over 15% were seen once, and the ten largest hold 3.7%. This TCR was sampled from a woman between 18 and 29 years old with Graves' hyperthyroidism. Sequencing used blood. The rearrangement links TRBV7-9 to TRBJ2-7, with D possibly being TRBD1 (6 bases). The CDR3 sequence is CASSRGSGVSYEQYF. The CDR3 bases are TGTGCCAGCTCACGAGGTTCAGGGGTCTCCTACGAGCAGTACTTC.